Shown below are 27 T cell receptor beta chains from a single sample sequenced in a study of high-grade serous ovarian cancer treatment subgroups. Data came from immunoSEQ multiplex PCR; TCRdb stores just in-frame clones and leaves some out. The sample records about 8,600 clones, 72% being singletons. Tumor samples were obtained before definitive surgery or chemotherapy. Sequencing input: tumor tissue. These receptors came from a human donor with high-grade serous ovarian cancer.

This chain's CDR3 is CASSLAGTPAGEQYF. The CDR3 DNA reads as TGCGCCAGCAGCTTGGCTGGGACCCCCGCCGGAGAGCAGTACTTC. The chain is built from TRBV5-1 and TRBJ2-5; D assignment may be TRBD1 or TRBD2 (5 bases each). This CDR3 is built from 15 residues. Germline V gene data show CDR1 as SGHRS and CDR2 as YFSETQ. Trimming stripped 0 bases from V and 11 bases from J, with 20 bases between.

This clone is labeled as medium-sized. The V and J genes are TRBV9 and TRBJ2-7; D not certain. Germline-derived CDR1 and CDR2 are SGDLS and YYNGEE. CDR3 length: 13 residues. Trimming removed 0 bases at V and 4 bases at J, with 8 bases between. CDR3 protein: CASSVGDGYEQYF. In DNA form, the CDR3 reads TGTGCCAGCAGCGTAGGAGACGGATACGAGCAGTACTTC.

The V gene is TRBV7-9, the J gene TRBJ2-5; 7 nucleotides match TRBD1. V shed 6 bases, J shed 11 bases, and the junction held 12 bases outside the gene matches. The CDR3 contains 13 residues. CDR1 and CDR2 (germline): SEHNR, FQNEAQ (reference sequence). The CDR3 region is CASRVTGLSEQYF. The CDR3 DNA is TGTGCCAGCAGGGTGACAGGGCTGAGTGAGCAGTACTTC.

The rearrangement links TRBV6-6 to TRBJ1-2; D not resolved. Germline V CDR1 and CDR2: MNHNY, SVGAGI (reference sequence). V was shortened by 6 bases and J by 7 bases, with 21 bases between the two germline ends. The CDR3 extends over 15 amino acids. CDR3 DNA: TGTGCCAGCAGCCAACCTTCCCTTCCCGCTCTTGGCTACACCTTC. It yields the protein CASSQPSLPALGYTF.

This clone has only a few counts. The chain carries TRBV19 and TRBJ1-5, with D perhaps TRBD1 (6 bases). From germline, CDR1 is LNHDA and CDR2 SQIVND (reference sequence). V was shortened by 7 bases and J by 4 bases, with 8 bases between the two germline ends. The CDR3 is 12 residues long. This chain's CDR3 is CASTRGNQPQHF. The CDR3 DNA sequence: TGTGCCAGTACCAGGGGTAATCAGCCCCAGCATTTT.

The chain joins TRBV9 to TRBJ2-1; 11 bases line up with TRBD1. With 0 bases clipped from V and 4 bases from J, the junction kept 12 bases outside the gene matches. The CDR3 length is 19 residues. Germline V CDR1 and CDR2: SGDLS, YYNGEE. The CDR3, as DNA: TGTGCCAGCAGCGTAGACTGGACAGGGGGCCCCTCCACATACAATGAGCAGTTCTTC. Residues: CASSVDWTGGPSTYNEQFF.

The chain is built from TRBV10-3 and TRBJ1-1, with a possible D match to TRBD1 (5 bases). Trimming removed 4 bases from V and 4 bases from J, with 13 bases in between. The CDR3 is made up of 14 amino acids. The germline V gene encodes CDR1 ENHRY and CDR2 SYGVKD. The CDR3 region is CAISVGQGGTEAFF. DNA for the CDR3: TGTGCCATCAGTGTTGGGCAGGGCGGCACTGAAGCTTTCTTT.

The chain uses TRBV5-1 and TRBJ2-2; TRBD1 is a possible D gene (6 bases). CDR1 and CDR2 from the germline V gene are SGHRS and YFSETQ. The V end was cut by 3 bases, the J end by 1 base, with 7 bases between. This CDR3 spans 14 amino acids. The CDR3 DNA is TGCGCCAGCAGCTGGGGACAGAACACCGGGGAGCTGTTTTTT. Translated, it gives CASSWGQNTGELFF.

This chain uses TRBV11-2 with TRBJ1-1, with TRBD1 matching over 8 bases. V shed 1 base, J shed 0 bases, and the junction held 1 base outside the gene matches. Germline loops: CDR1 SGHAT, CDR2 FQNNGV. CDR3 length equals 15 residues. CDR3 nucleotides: TGTGCCAGCAGCTTAGGGACAGGGATGAACACTGAAGCTTTCTTT. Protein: CASSLGTGMNTEAFF.

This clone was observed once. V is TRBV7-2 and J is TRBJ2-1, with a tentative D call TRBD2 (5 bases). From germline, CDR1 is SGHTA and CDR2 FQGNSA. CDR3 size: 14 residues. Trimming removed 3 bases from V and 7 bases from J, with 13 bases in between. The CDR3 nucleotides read TGTGCCAGCAGCTTGTCTCTGTCGGGGAATGAGCAGTTCTTC. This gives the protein CASSLSLSGNEQFF.

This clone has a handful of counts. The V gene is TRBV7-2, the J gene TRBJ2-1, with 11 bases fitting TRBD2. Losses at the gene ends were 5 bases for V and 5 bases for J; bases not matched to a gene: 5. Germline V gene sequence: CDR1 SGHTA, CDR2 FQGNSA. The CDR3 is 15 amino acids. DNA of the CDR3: TGTGCCAGCAGCCGGACTAGCGGGCAGAACAATGAGCAGTTCTTC. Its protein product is CASSRTSGQNNEQFF.

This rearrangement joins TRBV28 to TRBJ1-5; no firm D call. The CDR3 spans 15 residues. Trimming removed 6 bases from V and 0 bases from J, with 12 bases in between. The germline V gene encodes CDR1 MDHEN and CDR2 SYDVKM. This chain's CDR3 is CASSFGVYSNQPQHF. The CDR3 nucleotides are TGTGCCAGCAGCTTCGGGGTCTATAGCAATCAGCCCCAGCATTTT.

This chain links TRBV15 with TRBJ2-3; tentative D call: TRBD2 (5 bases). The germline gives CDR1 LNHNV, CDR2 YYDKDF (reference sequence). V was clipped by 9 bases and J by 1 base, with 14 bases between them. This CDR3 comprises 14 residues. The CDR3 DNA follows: TGTGCCACTGCCCCGGGGTTAGGCACAGATACGCAGTATTTT. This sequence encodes CATAPGLGTDTQYF.

The CDR3 sequence is CASITRRESGELFF. The CDR3 nucleotides are TGTGCCAGCATTACTCGTCGGGAGTCCGGGGAGCTGTTTTTT. The V and J genes are TRBV6-6 and TRBJ2-2, with a tentative D call TRBD2 (6 bases). This CDR3 contains 14 residues. V lost 7 bases to trimming and J lost 6 bases, with 15 bases between them. Germline CDR1 and CDR2: MNHNY and SVGAGI (reference sequence).

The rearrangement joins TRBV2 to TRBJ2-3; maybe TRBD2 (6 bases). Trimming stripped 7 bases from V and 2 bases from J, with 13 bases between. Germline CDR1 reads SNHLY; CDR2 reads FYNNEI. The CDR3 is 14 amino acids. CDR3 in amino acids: CASTRDFSTDTQYF. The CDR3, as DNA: TGTGCCAGCACCAGGGACTTCTCCACAGATACGCAGTATTTT.

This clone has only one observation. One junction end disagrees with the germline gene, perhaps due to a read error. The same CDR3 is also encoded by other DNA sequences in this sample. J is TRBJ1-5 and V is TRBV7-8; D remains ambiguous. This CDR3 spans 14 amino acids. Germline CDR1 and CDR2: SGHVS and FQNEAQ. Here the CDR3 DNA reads TGTGCCAGCAGCCCAGGCCCTTCCGATCAGCCTCAGCATTTT. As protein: CASSPGPSDQPQHF. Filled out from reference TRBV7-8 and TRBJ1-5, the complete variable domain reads GAGVSQSPRYKVAKRGQDVALRCDPISGHVSLFWYQQALGQGPEFLTYFQNEAQLDKSGLPSDRFFAERPEGSVSTLKIQRTQQEDSAVYLCASSPGPSDQPQHFGDGTRLSIL.

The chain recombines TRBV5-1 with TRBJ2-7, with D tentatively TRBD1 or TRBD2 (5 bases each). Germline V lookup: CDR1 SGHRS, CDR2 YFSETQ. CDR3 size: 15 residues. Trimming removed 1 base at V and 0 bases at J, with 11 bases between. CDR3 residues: CASSLSGTVSYEQYF. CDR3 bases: TGCGCCAGCAGCTTGTCCGGGACCGTCTCCTACGAGCAGTACTTC.

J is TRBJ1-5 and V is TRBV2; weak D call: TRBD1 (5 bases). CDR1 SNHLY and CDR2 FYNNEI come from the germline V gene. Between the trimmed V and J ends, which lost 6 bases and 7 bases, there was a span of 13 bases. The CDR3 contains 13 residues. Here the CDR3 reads CASREGGEQPQHF. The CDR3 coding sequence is TGTGCCAGCAGGGAGGGAGGGGAGCAGCCCCAGCATTTT.

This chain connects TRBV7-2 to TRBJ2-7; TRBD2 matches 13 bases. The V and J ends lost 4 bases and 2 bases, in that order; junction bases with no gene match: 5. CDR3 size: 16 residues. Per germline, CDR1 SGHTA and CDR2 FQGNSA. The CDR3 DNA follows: TGTGCCAGCAGCTCACTAGCGGGAGGGACCGCCTACGAGCAGTACTTC. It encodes CASSSLAGGTAYEQYF.

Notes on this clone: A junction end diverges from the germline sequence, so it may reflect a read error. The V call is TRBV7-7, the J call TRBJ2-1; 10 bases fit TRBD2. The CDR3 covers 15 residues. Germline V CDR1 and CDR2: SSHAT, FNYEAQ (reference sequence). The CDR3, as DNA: TGTGCTAGCAGCTTAGGAGCGGGAGGGAACAATGAGCAGTTCTTC. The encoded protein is CASSLGAGGNNEQFF.

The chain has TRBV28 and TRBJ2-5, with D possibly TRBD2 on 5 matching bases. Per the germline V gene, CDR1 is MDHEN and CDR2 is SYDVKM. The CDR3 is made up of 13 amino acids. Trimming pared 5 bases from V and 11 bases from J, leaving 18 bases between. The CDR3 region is CASSPDSLGEQYF. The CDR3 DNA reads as TGTGCCAGCAGTCCCGATAGCTTGGGAGAGCAGTACTTC.

The CDR3 spells CASLGPHPKDTQYF. CDR3 sequence (DNA): TGTGCCAGCCTAGGGCCCCATCCCAAAGATACGCAGTATTTT. The gene calls are TRBV6-5 and TRBJ2-3, with D uncertain. Germline V gene lookup returns CDR1 MNHEY and CDR2 SVGAGI. Trimming removed 8 bases at V and 5 bases at J, with 17 bases between. The CDR3 is made up of 14 amino acids.

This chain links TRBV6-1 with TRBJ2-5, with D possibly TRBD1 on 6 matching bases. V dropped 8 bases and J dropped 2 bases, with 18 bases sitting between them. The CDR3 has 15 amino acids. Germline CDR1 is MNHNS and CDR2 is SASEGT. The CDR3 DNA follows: TGTGCCAGCCTAATGGGACAATGGGGGCAAGAGACCCAGTACTTC. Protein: CASLMGQWGQETQYF.

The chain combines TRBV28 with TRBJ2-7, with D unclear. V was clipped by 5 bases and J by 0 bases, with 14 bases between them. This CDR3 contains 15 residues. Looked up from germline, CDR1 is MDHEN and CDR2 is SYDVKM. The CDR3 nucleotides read TGTGCCAGCAGTATCTCAAACGACGGCTCCTACGAGCAGTACTTC. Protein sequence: CASSISNDGSYEQYF.

For the CDR3, the DNA is TGTGCCATCAAAGGGCAGGGGGCCACAGATACGCAGTATTTT. It encodes CAIKGQGATDTQYF. The rearrangement links TRBV10-3 to TRBJ2-3; 8 bases agree with TRBD1. Germline assignment: CDR1 ENHRY and CDR2 SYGVKD. The CDR3 is made up of 14 amino acids. Trimming took 7 bases from V and 2 from J; bases not matched to a gene: 5.

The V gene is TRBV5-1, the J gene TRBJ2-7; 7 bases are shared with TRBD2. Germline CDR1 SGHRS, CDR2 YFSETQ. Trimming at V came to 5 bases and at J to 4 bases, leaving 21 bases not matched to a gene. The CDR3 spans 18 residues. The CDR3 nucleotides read TGCGCCAGCAGTCGAAAAGACATGGGGGGGGGAAGGACATACGAGCAGTACTTC. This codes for CASSRKDMGGGRTYEQYF.

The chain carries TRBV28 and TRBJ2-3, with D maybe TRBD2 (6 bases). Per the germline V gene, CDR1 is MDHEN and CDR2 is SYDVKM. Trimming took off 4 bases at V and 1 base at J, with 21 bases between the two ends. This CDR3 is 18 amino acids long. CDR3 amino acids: CASSSPPWGEKGTDTQYF. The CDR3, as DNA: TGTGCCAGCAGTTCCCCGCCATGGGGGGAAAAAGGCACAGATACGCAGTATTTT.